This TCR beta chain was recovered during a study of blood T cell repertoires in COVID-19 (TCRdb year 2020). In terms of the full investigation: Samples covering the acute and convalescent phases of COVID-19 were provided by collaborators in the United States, Italy and Spain. The material from the prospective study consisted of cDNA or gDNA derived from T cells, B-cell-depleted T cells, or PBMCs. Deeply sampled blood TCRbeta repertoires from subjects exposed to, actively infected with, or recovered from COVID-19 were included in the dataset. The repertoires were released in a freely available public database intended as a resource for research on the immune response to SARS-CoV-2. Nearly every sample came with metadata listing a de-identified subject ID, COVID-19 status, age in years and sex. The samples were drawn from the first 160 participants of the ongoing ImmuneRACE study and from under 1,500 subjects provided by 6 global collaborators. HLA class I and class II types, where available, came from metadata supplied by the sample provider rather than from assay-based typing. Points the paper makes about the study in general: Clinical and demographic metadata were provided uncurated, with the amount varying by source and participant.

CDR1 and CDR2, looked up from the germline V gene (reference sequence), are SEHNR and FQNEAQ. The cysteine opens and the phenylalanine closes a CDR3 of 12 amino acids. Only the CDR3 portion is preserved as DNA: 36 bases, with reading frame beginning at the first base. Trimming removed 5 bases from V and 4 bases from J, leaving 8 bases between the germline ends. Each collaborating institution followed its own protocols to collect whole blood in K2EDTA tubes. For TCRbeta analysis, collaborators shipped samples in one of three forms: frozen whole blood, isolated PBMCs, or DNA extracted from either of those sample types. A remark on this clone: Its antigen has not been determined. No clone much larger than this one lies a single base away; base qualities are absent.

The immunoSEQ Assay, a bias-controlled multiplex PCR, was used to amplify TCRbeta CDR3 regions from genomic DNA. The study's own analysis went as follows. The number of nucleated cells in each sample was estimated by amplification of reference gene primers within the assay. To quantify the absolute abundance of each unique TCRbeta CDR3 rearrangement, sequence reads were collapsed and filtered. Productive Simpson clonality was computed per sample as the square root of Simpson's diversity index over productive rearrangements. Entries here come from immuneACCESS through TCRdb and include only in-frame sequences with V and J called. Some clones fail to appear in such tables; in the studies checked, an unresolved V gene covers under half of the shortfall, and the cause of the remainder is unknown. V and J calls and clone size are copied from that table; D and trimming were computed from the DNA. For this sample the table gives a few hundred thousand clones, of which approximately 87% were detected only once. 6.2% of the sample is taken by the ten largest.

This TCR derives from a man aged 60-69 years with acute or convalescent COVID-19. In this chain, TRBV7-9 is recombined with TRBJ1-2, with a weak D call of TRBD1 (5 bases match). Sample: peripheral blood. The DNA sequence is TGTGCCAGCAGCGGGGGGACCTATGGCTACACCTTC. This codes for CASSGGTYGYTF.